The source of this TCR beta chain is a study of T cell responses to AZD1222 COVID-19 vaccine. Overall study results and limits: An increase in Spike-specific TCR breadth and depth was observed after two AZD1222 doses. Only six AZD1222 recipients tested seropositive at baseline.

For this clone: The antigen is unknown.

Here immunoSEQ multiplex PCR was the method, and the copy in TCRdb shows in-frame clones only, minus some. The data hold about 110,000 clones, with approximately 94% observed a single time. The CDR3 extends over 15 amino acids. Trimming cost V 5 bases and J 4 bases; bases outside gene matches: 9. Germline lookup yields CDR1 MGHRA and CDR2 YSYEKL. The chain has TRBV4-1 and TRBJ2-7; TRBD2 agrees at 9 bases. The material sequenced was peripheral blood, taken 28 days after the second AZD1222 dose. The sequence came from an adult who received the AZD1222 COVID-19 vaccine. CDR3 DNA sequence: TGCGCCAGCAGCGGGCTAGCGGGAAGACTATACGAGCAGTACTTC. Its protein is CASSGLAGRLYEQYF.